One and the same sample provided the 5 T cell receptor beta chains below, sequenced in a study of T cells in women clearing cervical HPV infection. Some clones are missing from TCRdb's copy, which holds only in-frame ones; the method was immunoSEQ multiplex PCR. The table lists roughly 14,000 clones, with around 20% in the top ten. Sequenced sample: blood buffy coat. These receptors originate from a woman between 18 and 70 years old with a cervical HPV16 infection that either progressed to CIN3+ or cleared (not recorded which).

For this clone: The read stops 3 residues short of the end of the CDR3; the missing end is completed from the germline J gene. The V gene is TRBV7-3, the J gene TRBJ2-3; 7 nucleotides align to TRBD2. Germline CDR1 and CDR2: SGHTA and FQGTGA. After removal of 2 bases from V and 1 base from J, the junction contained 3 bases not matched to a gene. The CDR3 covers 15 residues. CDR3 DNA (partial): TGTGCCAGCAGCTTACCCAGCGGGGGCACAGATACG. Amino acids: CASSLPSGGTDT. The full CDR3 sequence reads CASSLPSGGTDTQYF.

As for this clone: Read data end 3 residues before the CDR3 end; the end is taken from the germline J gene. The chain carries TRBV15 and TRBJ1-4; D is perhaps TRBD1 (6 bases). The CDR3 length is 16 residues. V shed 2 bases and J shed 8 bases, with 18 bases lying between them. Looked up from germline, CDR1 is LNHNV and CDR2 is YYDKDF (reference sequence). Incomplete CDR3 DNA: TGTGCCACCAGCAGAAAGTCGGCAGGGGCGAAAGAAAAA. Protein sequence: CATSRKSAGAKEK. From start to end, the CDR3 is CATSRKSAGAKEKLFF.

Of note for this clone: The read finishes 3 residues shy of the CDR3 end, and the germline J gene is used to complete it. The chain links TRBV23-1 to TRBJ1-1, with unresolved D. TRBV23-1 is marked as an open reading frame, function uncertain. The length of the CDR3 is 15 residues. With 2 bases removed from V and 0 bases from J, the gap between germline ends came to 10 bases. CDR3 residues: CASSQGRVMNTEAFF. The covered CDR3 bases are TGCGCCAGCAGTCAAGGTAGGGTTATGAACACTGAA.

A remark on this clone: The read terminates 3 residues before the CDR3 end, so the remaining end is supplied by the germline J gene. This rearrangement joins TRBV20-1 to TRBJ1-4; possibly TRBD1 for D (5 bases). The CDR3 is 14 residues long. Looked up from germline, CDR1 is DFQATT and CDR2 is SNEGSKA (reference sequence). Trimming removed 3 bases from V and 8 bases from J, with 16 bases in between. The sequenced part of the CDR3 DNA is TGCAGTGCTAGCCGTCCAGGGATCGGGGAAAAA. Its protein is CSASRPGIGEK. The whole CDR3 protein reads CSASRPGIGEKLFF.

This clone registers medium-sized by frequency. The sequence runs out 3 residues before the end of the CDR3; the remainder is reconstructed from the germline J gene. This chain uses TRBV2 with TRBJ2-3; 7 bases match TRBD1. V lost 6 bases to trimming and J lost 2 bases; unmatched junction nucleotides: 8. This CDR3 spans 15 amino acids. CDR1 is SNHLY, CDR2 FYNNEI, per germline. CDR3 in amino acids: CASSDGTAPTDTQYF. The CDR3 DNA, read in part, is TGTGCCAGCAGCGACGGGACAGCCCCCACAGATACG.